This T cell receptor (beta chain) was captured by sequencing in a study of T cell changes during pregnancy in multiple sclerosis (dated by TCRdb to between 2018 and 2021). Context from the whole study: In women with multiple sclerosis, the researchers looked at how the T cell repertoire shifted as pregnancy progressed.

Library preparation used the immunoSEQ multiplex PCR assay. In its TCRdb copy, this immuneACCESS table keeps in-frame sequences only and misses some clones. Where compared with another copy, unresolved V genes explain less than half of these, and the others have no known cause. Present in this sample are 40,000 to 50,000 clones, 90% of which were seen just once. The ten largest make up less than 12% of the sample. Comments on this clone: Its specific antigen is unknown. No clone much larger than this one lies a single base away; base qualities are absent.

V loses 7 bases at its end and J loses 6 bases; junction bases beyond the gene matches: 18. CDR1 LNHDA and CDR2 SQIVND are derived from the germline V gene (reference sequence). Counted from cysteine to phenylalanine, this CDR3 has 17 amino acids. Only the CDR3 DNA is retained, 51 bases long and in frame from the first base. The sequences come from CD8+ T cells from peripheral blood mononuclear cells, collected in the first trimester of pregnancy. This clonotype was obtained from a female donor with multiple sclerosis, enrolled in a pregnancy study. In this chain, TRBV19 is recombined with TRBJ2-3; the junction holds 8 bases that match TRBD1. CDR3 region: CASTPFPSRQGTDTQYF. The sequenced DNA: TGTGCCAGTACCCCTTTCCCGTCGCGACAGGGGACGGATACGCAGTATTTT.